This T cell receptor (beta chain) was found in a study of radiation and T cells in renal cell carcinoma. This CDR3 is 15 amino acids long. The J segment lost 3 bases and the V segment lost 0 bases, leaving 0 bases of the junction unmatched. Germline CDR1 and CDR2: SGHRS and YFSETQ. Profiling relied on immunoSEQ multiplex PCR, and the TCRdb table lists in-frame clones only, not all of them. This table has approximately 150,000 clones, 75% to 90% appearing once. As for this clone: Antigen specificity is unknown.

Time point here: blood 4 weeks post-SBRT, at nephrectomy. The sample's treatment: 15 Gy SBRT to primary tumor, nephrectomy 4 weeks later. Nephrectomy followed 15 Gy stereotactic body radiation by 4 weeks. The tumor was a clear cell renal cell carcinoma. Regarding the study as a whole: Top tumor clonotypes rose in blood 2 weeks post-radiation, then contracted.

The chain links TRBV5-1 to TRBJ2-2; the match to TRBD1 covers 9 bases. This TCR was recovered from a woman between 45 and 65 years old with renal cell carcinoma. Sequencing used blood, obtained from a patient whose treatment included radiotherapy and nephrectomy. The CDR3 DNA reads as TGCGCCAGCAGCTTGGGGGACAGGGACACCGGGGAGCTGTTTTTT. It is translated as CASSLGDRDTGELFF.